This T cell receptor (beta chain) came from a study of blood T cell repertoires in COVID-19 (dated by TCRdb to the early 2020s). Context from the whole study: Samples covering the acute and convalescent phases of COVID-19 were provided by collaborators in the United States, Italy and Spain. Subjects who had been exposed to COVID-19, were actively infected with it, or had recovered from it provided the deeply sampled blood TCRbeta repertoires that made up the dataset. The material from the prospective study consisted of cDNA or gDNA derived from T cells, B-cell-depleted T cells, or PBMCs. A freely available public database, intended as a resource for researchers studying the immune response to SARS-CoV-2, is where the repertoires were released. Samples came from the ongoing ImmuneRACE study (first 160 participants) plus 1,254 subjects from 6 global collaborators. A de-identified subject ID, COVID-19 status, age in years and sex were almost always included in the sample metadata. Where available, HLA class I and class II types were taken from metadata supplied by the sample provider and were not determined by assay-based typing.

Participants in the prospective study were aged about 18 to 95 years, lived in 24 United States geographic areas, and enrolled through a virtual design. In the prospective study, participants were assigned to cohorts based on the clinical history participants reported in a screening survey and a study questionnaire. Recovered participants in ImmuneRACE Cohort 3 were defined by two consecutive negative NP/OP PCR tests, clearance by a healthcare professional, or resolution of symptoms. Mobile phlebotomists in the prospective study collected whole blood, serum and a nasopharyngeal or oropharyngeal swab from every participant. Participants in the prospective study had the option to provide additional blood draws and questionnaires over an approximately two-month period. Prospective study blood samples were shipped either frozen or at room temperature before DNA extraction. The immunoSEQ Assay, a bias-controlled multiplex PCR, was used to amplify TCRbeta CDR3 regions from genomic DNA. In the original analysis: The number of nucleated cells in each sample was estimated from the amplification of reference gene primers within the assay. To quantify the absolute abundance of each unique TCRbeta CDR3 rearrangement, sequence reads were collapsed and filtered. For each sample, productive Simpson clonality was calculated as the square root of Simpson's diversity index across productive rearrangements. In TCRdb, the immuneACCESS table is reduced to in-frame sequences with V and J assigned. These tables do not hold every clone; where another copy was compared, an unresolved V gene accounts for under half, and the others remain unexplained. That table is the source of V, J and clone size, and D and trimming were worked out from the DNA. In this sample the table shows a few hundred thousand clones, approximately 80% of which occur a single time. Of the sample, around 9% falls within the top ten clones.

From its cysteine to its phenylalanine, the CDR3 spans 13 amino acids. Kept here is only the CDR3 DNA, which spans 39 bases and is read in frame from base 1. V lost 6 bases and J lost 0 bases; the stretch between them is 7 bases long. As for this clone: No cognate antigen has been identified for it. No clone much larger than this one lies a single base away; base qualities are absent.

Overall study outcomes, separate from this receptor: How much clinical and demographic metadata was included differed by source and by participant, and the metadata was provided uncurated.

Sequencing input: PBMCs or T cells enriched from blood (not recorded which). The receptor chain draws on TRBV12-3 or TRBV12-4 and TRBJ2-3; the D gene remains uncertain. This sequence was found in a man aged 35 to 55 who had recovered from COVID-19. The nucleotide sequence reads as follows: TGTGCCAGCAGCTGGCCAAGCACAGATACGCAGTATTTT. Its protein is CASSWPSTDTQYF.